The 28 T cell receptor beta chains reported below all come from one sample, sequenced in a study of low-dose radiotherapy and immunotherapy resistance in tumors. For amplifying TCRs, the PCR ran for roughly 20 cycles with Phusion, which was used together with a constant-region primer and the adapter on the V primers. TCRdb recomputed calls from the reads with MiXCR, one row per CDR3 protein. The sample yields tens of thousands of distinct CDR3 sequences, roughly 33% seen once. Time point defined: after trial treatment. The treatment was: LDRT plus nivolumab, ipilimumab, low-dose cyclophosphamide and aspirin (RACIN trial). The sample consisted of PBMCs, taken after low-dose radiotherapy plus immunotherapy. Receptor source: a male donor with rectosigmoid adenocarcinoma.

This clonotype was seen at least ten times. The chain combines TRBV12-3 or TRBV12-4 with TRBJ2-1; D is perhaps TRBD2 (5 bases). V was cut by 7 bases and J by 3 bases, with 10 bases left in between. The CDR3 has 13 residues. CDR3 coding DNA: TGTGCCAGCACGTCGGGGTTCTACAATGAGCAGTTCTTC. Its protein is CASTSGFYNEQFF.

Note on this clonotype: It is unclear where the CDR3 begins or ends on the DNA, so no DNA is shown, and the CDR3 is as TCRdb lists it. The chain uses TRBV5-4 and TRBJ1-2; the table's D call, TRBD1, has no DNA check behind it. 20 amino acids form the CDR3, both terminal residues included. Looked up from germline, CDR1 is SGHNT and CDR2 is YYREEE (reference sequence). This CDR3 is CASSLGRQETQYFGSRGYTF.

At least ten counts were recorded for this clonotype. The chain combines TRBV7-9 with TRBJ2-2, with D possibly TRBD2 on 7 matching bases. Trimming removed 5 bases from V and 4 bases from J, with 17 bases in between. Germline V CDR1 and CDR2: SEHNR, FQNEAQ (reference sequence). This CDR3 has 16 residues. The CDR3 spells CASSRRGGLGTGELFF. In DNA form, the CDR3 reads TGTGCCAGCAGCCGCCGCGGGGGCTTAGGCACCGGGGAGCTGTTTTTT.

On this clonotype: With a far larger clone one base away, a read error is the likely cause. This chain connects TRBV24-1 to TRBJ2-5; TRBD1 matches 8 bases. Germline-derived CDR1 and CDR2 are KGHDR and SFDVKD. CDR3 length: 14 amino acids. The CDR3 DNA sequence: TGTACCAGCAGCCGCGGACAGGGAGAAGAGACCCAGTACTTC. Encoded protein: CTSSRGQGEETQYF.

This clonotype has ten or more counts. V is TRBV20-1 and J is TRBJ2-1, with TRBD2 matching over 7 bases. This CDR3 has 16 amino acids. V lost 5 bases to trimming and J lost 0 bases; unmatched junction nucleotides: 10. The V gene's germline CDR1 is DFQATT and CDR2 SNEGSKA (reference sequence). This CDR3 is CSAVAETGGSYNEQFF. CDR3 DNA: TGCAGTGCTGTCGCTGAAACGGGGGGCTCCTACAATGAGCAGTTCTTC.

Worth noting for this clonotype: A far larger clone is one nucleotide away, so this likely arose from a read error. This chain uses TRBV12-3 or TRBV12-4 with TRBJ2-4, with 8 bases lining up with TRBD2. With V trimmed by 6 bases and J by 1 base, 11 bases remained unmatched. There are 17 residues in the CDR3. The CDR3 loop is CASSDRGLADAKNIQYF. In DNA form, the CDR3 reads TGTGCCAGCAGCGACCGTGGACTAGCCGACGCCAAAAACATTCAGTACTTC.

Ten or more counts support this clonotype. V usage is TRBV12-3 or TRBV12-4 and J usage is TRBJ2-2, with TRBD2 matching 12 bases. The CDR3 runs to 15 residues. J lost 6 bases, V lost 5 bases, and 4 bases had no gene match. CDR3 bases: TGTGCCAGCAGTCCTAGCGGGAGGGCCGCCGGGGAGCTGTTTTTT. This encodes CASSPSGRAAGELFF.

The chain uses TRBV28 and TRBJ2-2; D ambiguous. The length of the CDR3 is 15 residues. Trimming took 1 base from V and 2 from J, leaving 8 bases between them. CDR1 and CDR2 from the germline V gene are MDHEN and SYDVKM. The CDR3 DNA follows: TGTGCCAGCAGTTTATTTTTCAGTAACACCGGGGAGCTGTTTTTT. As protein: CASSLFFSNTGELFF.

This clonotype appeared many times. The rearrangement links TRBV7-3 to TRBJ2-2; no clear D gene. The germline gives CDR1 SGHTA, CDR2 FQGTGA. V was cut by 0 bases and J by 5 bases, with 7 bases left in between. This CDR3 region has 14 residues. The CDR3 is CASSLTLGTGELFF. The CDR3 DNA follows: TGTGCCAGCAGCTTAACTCTAGGGACCGGGGAGCTGTTTTTT. Combining the CDR3 with reference TRBV7-3 and TRBJ2-2 gives the whole variable domain GAGVSQTPSNKVTEKGKYVELRCDPISGHTALYWYRQSLGQGPEFLIYFQGTGAADDSGLPNDRFFAVRPEGSVSTLKIQRTERGDSAVYLCASSLTLGTGELFFGEGSRLTVL.

This clonotype was counted a few times. V gene TRBV6-2 or TRBV6-3 combines with J gene TRBJ2-7; 11 bases are shared with TRBD1. Germline assignment: CDR1 MNHEY and CDR2 SVGEGT. The length of the CDR3 is 15 residues. V trimming: 6 bases; J trimming: 3 bases; junction bases outside the gene matches: 7. CDR3 in amino acids: CASSMGQGGIYEQYF. CDR3 bases: TGTGCCAGCAGCATGGGACAGGGGGGAATCTACGAGCAGTACTTC.

By sample share, this clonotype is medium-sized. V is TRBV6-8 and J is TRBJ1-1, with D possibly matching TRBD1 (5 bases). CDR1 and CDR2 from the germline V gene are MNHGY and SAAAGT. The CDR3 is 14 amino acids. V shed 5 bases and J shed 3 bases, with 13 bases lying between them. In nucleotides, the CDR3 is TGTGCCAGCAGTACTGGGGGTTCGCACACTGAAGCTTTCTTT. The encoded protein is CASSTGGSHTEAFF.

The table lists this clonotype with many counts. The V gene is TRBV11-2, the J gene TRBJ2-2, with 13 bases lining up with TRBD2. CDR1 is SGHAT and CDR2 is FQNNGV in the germline V gene. The junction had 6 bases not matched to a gene; V was cut back by 4 bases and J by 1 base. This CDR3 has 18 residues. CDR3 DNA: TGTGCCAGCAGCTCTCGGACTAGCGGGGGCAAGAACACCGGGGAGCTGTTTTTT. Protein sequence: CASSSRTSGGKNTGELFF.

In its sample, this clonotype was seen many times. This chain joins TRBV7-9 and TRBJ2-3, with 7 bases lining up with TRBD1. The germline V gene has CDR1 SEHNR and CDR2 FQNEAQ (reference sequence). The CDR3 is 12 residues long. V was pared by 8 bases and J by 4 bases, with 3 bases of the junction left unmatched. The chain's CDR3 is CASPDRADTQYF. CDR3 DNA: TGTGCCAGCCCAGACAGGGCAGATACGCAGTATTTT.

This clonotype was recorded at least ten times. This chain links TRBV5-1 with TRBJ2-1, with D perhaps matching TRBD1 or TRBD2 (5 bases each). From germline, CDR1 is SGHRS and CDR2 YFSETQ. V was cut by 3 bases and J by 7 bases, with 14 bases left in between. The CDR3 is 14 residues long. The CDR3 sequence: CASSSRGDGNEQFF. CDR3 nucleotide sequence: TGCGCCAGCAGCTCCCGAGGGGACGGAAATGAGCAGTTCTTC.

The CDR3 loop is CASRGGLDTQYF. As DNA, the CDR3 is TGTGCCAGCAGGGGGGGCCTGGATACGCAGTATTTT. The chain joins TRBV5-4 to TRBJ2-3; TRBD1 or TRBD2 may be the D gene (6 bases each). This CDR3 spans 12 amino acids. Germline assignment: CDR1 SGHNT and CDR2 YYREEE (reference sequence). V lost 5 bases and J lost 6, with 10 bases in between.

Concerning this clonotype itself: This probably arose from a read error, given a far larger clone one base away. The chain is built from TRBV7-2 and TRBJ2-1; 7 bases align to TRBD2. The CDR3 spans 18 residues. The V gene's germline CDR1 is SGHTA and CDR2 FQGNSA. Unmatched junction bases numbered 23, after V lost 5 bases and J lost 10 bases. CDR3 bases: TGTGCCAGCAGCAGGACCCCTCCCCGTGGGGGGAGGGCCTACGAGCAGTTCTTC. Translation: CASSRTPPRGGRAYEQFF.

This clonotype was counted between two and nine times. The rearrangement links TRBV2 to TRBJ2-3, with D unclear. The CDR3 has 13 residues. Looked up from germline, CDR1 is SNHLY and CDR2 is FYNNEI. Trimming removed 3 bases from V and 6 bases from J, with 10 bases in between. The CDR3 sequence is CASSEGATDTQYF. The CDR3 DNA is TGTGCCAGCAGTGAGGGCGCAACGGATACGCAGTATTTT.

This clonotype was seen repeatedly, ten times or more. The CDR3, as DNA: TGTGCCAGCAGTTCCCCTACATCTAATGAAAAACTGTTTTTT. Translating gives CASSSPTSNEKLFF. The rearrangement joins TRBV28 to TRBJ1-4; D remains unclear. CDR1 is MDHEN, CDR2 SYDVKM, per germline. Trimming stripped 4 bases from V and 3 bases from J, with 9 bases between. The CDR3 covers 14 residues.

This clonotype was recorded once. The junction does not match germline at one end; this may be a read error. This chain joins TRBV5-4 and TRBJ2-6; D is perhaps TRBD2 (6 bases). This CDR3 has 17 amino acids. Looked up from germline, CDR1 is SGHNT and CDR2 is YYREEE (reference sequence). In DNA form, the CDR3 reads TGTGCCAGCAGCTTGCCAAGTCCGGGTCCCGGGGGCAACGTCCTGACTTTC. It yields the protein CASSLPSPGPGGNVLTF.

This clonotype has ten or more counts. This chain connects TRBV2 to TRBJ2-3; TRBD1 might be the D (6 bases). V gave up 7 bases and J gave up 2 bases, with 16 bases separating them. In germline, CDR1 is SNHLY, CDR2 FYNNEI. This CDR3 is built from 15 residues. The CDR3 region is CASKRAGAFTDTQYF. CDR3 coding DNA: TGTGCCAGCAAGAGGGCAGGGGCGTTCACAGATACGCAGTATTTT.

This clonotype was seen many times. This rearrangement joins TRBV20-1 to TRBJ2-3; D not certain. Germline V gene sequence: CDR1 DFQATT, CDR2 SNEGSKA (reference sequence). This CDR3 spans 17 amino acids. The V and J ends lost 0 bases and 1 base respectively, with 17 bases between them. The CDR3 region has the DNA TGCAGTGCTAGAGAATCAGGAGATGTGTTAGGCACAGATACGCAGTATTTT. Protein sequence: CSARESGDVLGTDTQYF.

V usage is TRBV13 and J usage is TRBJ1-1; D is possibly TRBD1 (5 bases). This CDR3 comprises 14 residues. Per the germline V gene, CDR1 is PRHDT and CDR2 is FYEKMQ (reference sequence). Trimming shortened V by 4 bases and J by 0 bases, and 9 bases separated the two germline ends. The CDR3 sequence: CASSSRDLNTEAFF. The CDR3 nucleotides read TGTGCCAGCAGCTCCCGGGACCTGAACACTGAAGCTTTCTTT.

As for this clonotype: A far larger clone is one base from this, pointing to a likely read error. The CDR3 loop reads CASSYWAGGYQETQFF. As DNA, the CDR3 is TGTGCCAGCAGTTACTGGGCGGGAGGGTACCAAGAGACCCAGTTCTTC. V and J are TRBV6-2 or TRBV6-3 and TRBJ2-1, with 9 bases matching TRBD2. V shed 1 base and J 13 bases; nucleotides not matched to a gene: 14. The CDR3 runs to 16 residues. Germline V gives CDR1 MNHEY, CDR2 SVGEGT.

This sequence joins TRBV2 and TRBJ2-4, with 8 bases fitting TRBD1. The germline V gene has CDR1 SNHLY and CDR2 FYNNEI. With 4 bases clipped from V and 14 bases from J, the junction kept 7 bases outside the gene matches. This CDR3 has 12 residues. The CDR3 sequence is CASSVQGVEKYF. DNA of the CDR3: TGTGCCAGCAGTGTACAGGGGGTTGAGAAGTACTTC.

The chain joins TRBV4-1 to TRBJ1-2; D not resolved. Germline assignment: CDR1 MGHRA and CDR2 YSYEKL. V lost 1 base, J lost 4 bases, and 13 bases lay in between. This CDR3 comprises 15 residues. The CDR3 loop is CASSQAGRAGYGYTF. The CDR3 DNA sequence: TGCGCCAGCAGCCAAGCGGGGAGGGCCGGCTATGGCTACACCTTC.

V usage is TRBV7-9 and J usage is TRBJ1-5, with 9 bases matching TRBD1. The CDR3 extends over 15 amino acids. Losses at the gene ends were 5 bases for V and 4 bases for J; bases not matched to a gene: 6. Germline CDR1 and CDR2: SEHNR and FQNEAQ (reference sequence). CDR3 amino acids: CASSPGTGRNQPQHF. CDR3 nucleotides: TGTGCCAGCAGCCCAGGGACAGGGCGGAATCAGCCCCAGCATTTT.

This clonotype occurred many times. The chain carries TRBV12-3 or TRBV12-4 and TRBJ2-1; 8 positions agree with TRBD2. This CDR3 comprises 14 residues. V lost 7 bases to trimming and J lost 5 bases; unmatched junction nucleotides: 7. The CDR3, as DNA: TGTGCCAGCACTCCAGCGGGAGTGAACAATGAGCAGTTCTTC. Translated: CASTPAGVNNEQFF.

This clonotype was observed at least ten times. The V call is TRBV6-2 or TRBV6-3, the J call TRBJ2-7; 11 bases line up with TRBD1. The CDR3 extends over 15 amino acids. Germline V gene lookup returns CDR1 MNHEY and CDR2 SVGEGT. Unmatched junction bases numbered 6, after V lost 6 bases and J lost 2 bases. CDR3 sequence: CASRDGTGGTYEQYF. CDR3 bases: TGTGCCAGCAGAGACGGGACAGGGGGAACCTACGAGCAGTACTTC.